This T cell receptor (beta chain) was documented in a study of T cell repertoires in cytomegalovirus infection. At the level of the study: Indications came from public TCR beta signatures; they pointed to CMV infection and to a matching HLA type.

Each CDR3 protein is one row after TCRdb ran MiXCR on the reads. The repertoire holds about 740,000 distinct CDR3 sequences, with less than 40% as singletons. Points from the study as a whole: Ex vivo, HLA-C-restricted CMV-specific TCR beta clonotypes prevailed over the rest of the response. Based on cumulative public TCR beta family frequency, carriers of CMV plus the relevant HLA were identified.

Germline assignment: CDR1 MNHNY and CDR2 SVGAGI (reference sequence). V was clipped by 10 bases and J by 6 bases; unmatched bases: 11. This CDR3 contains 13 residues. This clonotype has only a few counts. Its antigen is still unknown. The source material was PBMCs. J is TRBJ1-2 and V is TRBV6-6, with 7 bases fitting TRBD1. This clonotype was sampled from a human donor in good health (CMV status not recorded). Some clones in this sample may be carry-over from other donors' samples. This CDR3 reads CATITAGGDGYTF. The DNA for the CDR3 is TGTGCCACCATCACGGCAGGGGGAGATGGCTACACCTTC.